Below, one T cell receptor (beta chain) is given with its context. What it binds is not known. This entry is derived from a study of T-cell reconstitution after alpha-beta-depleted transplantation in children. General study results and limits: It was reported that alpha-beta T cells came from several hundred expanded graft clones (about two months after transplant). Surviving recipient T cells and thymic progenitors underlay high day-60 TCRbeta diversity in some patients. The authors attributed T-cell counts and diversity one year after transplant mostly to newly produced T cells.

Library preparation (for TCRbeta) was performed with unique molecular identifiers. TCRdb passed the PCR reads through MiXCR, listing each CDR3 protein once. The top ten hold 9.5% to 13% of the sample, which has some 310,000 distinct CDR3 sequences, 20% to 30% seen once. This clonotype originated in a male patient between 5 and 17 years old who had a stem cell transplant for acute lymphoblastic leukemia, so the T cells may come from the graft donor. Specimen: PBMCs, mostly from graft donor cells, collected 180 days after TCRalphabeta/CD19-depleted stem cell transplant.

The DNA of the CDR3 is TGCAGTGCTGAGACGGCCGGGGAGCTGTTTTTT. This encodes CSAETAGELFF. The chain recombines TRBV20-1 with TRBJ2-2; no definite D call. The CDR3 is made up of 11 amino acids. Germline V lookup: CDR1 DFQATT, CDR2 SNEGSKA (reference sequence). V dropped 5 bases and J dropped 6 bases, with 7 bases sitting between them.